The clone carrying this T cell receptor beta chain occurred a few times. Its matching antigen is unknown. The data derive from a study of T-cell reconstitution after alpha-beta-depleted transplantation in children. Preparation of the TCRbeta library involved a method that used unique molecular identifiers. TCRdb called the PCR reads again in MiXCR, with one record for every CDR3 protein. The data hold around 180,000 distinct CDR3 sequences, with 11% observed a single time. Points from the study as a whole: Newly produced T cells mostly provided counts and TCRbeta diversity after one year, as hyperexpanded clones declined. Surviving recipient T cells and intrathymic progenitors accounted for some patients' high TCRbeta diversity at day 60.

The V gene lost 7 bases and the J gene lost 0 bases, with 10 bases spanning the gap. Germline V gives CDR1 SQVTM, CDR2 ANQGSEA. CDR3 size: 13 residues. This specimen was PBMCs, taken before TCRalphabeta/CD19-depleted stem cell transplant. The chain carries TRBV29-1 and TRBJ1-3; D unresolved. This TCR came from a boy aged 2 to 10 with acute myeloid leukemia, due to receive a stem cell transplant. The CDR3 is CSGIQSSGNTIYF. The CDR3 DNA follows: TGCAGCGGAATCCAGAGCTCTGGAAACACCATATATTTT.